The TCR beta chain described here comes from a study of T cells after yellow fever vaccination. For the study at large: Fractions containing few cells were prepared with SMART-Seq v4 Ultra Low Input.

A single record per CDR3 protein comes from TCRdb applying MiXCR to the 5' RACE reads. The sample has approximately 260,000 distinct CDR3 sequences, roughly 13% seen once. Germline CDR1 is SGHRS and CDR2 is YFSETQ. This CDR3 spans 15 amino acids. Trimming removed 0 bases at V and 4 bases at J, with 10 bases between. Overall study findings and caveats: Most primary-vaccination clones reappeared after the booster (around 95% CD4, roughly 90% CD8). A secondary response was less intense yet reached its peak sooner, at day 5 versus 15.

Only a few counts were recorded for this clonotype. Antigen specificity is unknown. Sequencing was performed on CD4+ T cells sorted from PBMCs, taken 45 days after the yellow fever booster vaccination. The sequence was obtained from a young man who received the YFV17D yellow fever vaccine. The V gene is TRBV5-1, the J gene TRBJ1-4; possibly TRBD1 for D (6 bases). CDR3 DNA sequence: TGCGCCAGCAGCTTGGGGGACACCGGTAATGAAAAACTGTTTTTT. Its protein product is CASSLGDTGNEKLFF.